This T cell receptor (beta chain) was observed in a study of blood T cell repertoires in COVID-19. Study-wide background: Sites across the United States, Italy and Spain contributed samples from acute and convalescent COVID-19. The cDNA or gDNA used as material had been derived from T cells, B-cell-depleted T cells, or PBMCs.

Participant-given clinical history determined each cohort assignment. Symptom resolution, clearance, or two negative PCRs marked the recovered donors of Cohort 3. Profiled with immunoSEQ multiplex PCR; TCRdb holds only in-frame clones, not every one. The sample has over 250,000 clones, around nine tenths seen once. The CDR3 runs to 14 residues. Trimming removed 0 bases from V and 5 bases from J, with 11 bases in between. The germline V gene has CDR1 SGHNT and CDR2 YYREEE (reference sequence). Sequencing was performed on PBMCs or T cells enriched from blood (not recorded which). This clonotype originated in a man aged 60 to 69 who had recovered from COVID-19. This chain uses TRBV5-4 with TRBJ2-5, with D possibly matching TRBD1 (6 bases). The CDR3 protein is CASSLGNREETQYF. CDR3 in DNA: TGTGCCAGCAGCTTGGGGAACAGGGAGGAGACCCAGTACTTC.